The 9 T cell receptor beta chains in this list originate from one sample, sequenced in a study of monozygotic twins with inflammatory bowel disease. Using the 5' RACE reads, TCRdb records one entry per CDR3 protein without DNA. This sample lists around 140,000 distinct CDR3 sequences; its ten largest clones have 2.4%. Sequencing was performed on blood. These receptors originate from a human donor with ulcerative colitis or Crohn's disease, or a healthy co-twin of an affected twin (not recorded which).

The rearrangement uses TRBV6-2 or TRBV6-3 and TRBJ1-2. Germline lookup yields CDR1 MNHEY and CDR2 SVGEGT. This CDR3 comprises 16 residues. CDR3 region: CASTQSGSVTAYGYTF.

The J gene is TRBJ1-1, the V gene TRBV5-1; TCRdb gives TRBD1 as the D gene, but with no DNA this cannot be confirmed. The CDR3 extends over 11 amino acids. Germline lookup yields CDR1 SGHRS and CDR2 YFSETQ. CDR3 amino acids: CASSNEGGAFF. Full variable domain (missing parts from reference TRBV5-1 and TRBJ1-1): KAGVTQTPRYLIKTRGQQVTLSCSPISGHRSVSWYQQTPGQGLQFLFEYFSETQRNKGNFPGRFSGRQFSNSRSEMNVSTLELGDSALYLCASSNEGGAFFGQGTRLTVV.

This chain connects TRBV18 to TRBJ2-1; absent DNA, TCRdb's TRBD1 call cannot be checked. The CDR3 extends over 15 amino acids. Germline V lookup: CDR1 KGHSH, CDR2 LQKENI. The CDR3 reads CASSPRYQGLDEQFF.

The chain joins TRBV5-6 to TRBJ2-3. Per germline, CDR1 SGHDT and CDR2 YYEEEE. CDR3 size: 14 residues. CDR3 sequence: CASSLAYGPDTQYF.

Here the CDR3 reads CASSYGPWTGQGYTF. The rearrangement links TRBV6-5 to TRBJ1-2; TCRdb reports TRBD1, a call that lacks DNA to check it against. This CDR3 spans 15 amino acids. Germline V CDR1 and CDR2: MNHEY, SVGAGI.

The rearrangement uses TRBV7-9 and TRBJ2-1. Germline V gene data show CDR1 as SEHNR and CDR2 as FQNEAQ (reference sequence). This CDR3 is 12 amino acids long. CDR3 loop: CASRYSYNEQFF.

This chain uses TRBV5-1 with TRBJ2-7; TCRdb's D gene call, TRBD1, goes unchecked for lack of DNA. This CDR3 comprises 15 residues. Germline V gene data show CDR1 as SGHRS and CDR2 as YFSETQ. The CDR3 sequence is CASSLGTVTSYEQYF.

This rearrangement joins TRBV4-3 to TRBJ1-1; TCRdb names TRBD1, which stays unverified in the absence of DNA. The CDR3 has 15 residues. Germline V gene lookup returns CDR1 LGHNA and CDR2 YSLEER. The CDR3 region is CASSQDWTGGLEAFF.

V usage is TRBV20-1 and J usage is TRBJ2-7; TCRdb gives TRBD2 as the D gene, but with no DNA this cannot be confirmed. The CDR3 consists of 14 residues. Germline CDR1 and CDR2: DFQATT and SNEGSKA (reference sequence). The CDR3 reads CSARQTAENYEQYF.